A selection of T cell receptor beta chains follows, all from one sample in a study of cytomegalovirus exposure and HLA in healthy donors. Clones were read by immunoSEQ multiplex PCR, and TCRdb kept only the in-frame ones, dropping some. Of approximately 110,000 clones listed, approximately 80% are singletons. The sample comprised PBMCs. Receptors originate from a man aged 40-49 years in good health and CMV-seronegative. CDR3s include the opening cysteine and the closing phenylalanine or tryptophan. A D gene is named only where the DNA matches it firmly. Clone size, where shown, is once, few, many, or a class for clones that have expanded.

clone_size j_call d_call v_call cdr3_nt cdr3_aa
NA TRBJ2-3 NA TRBV28 TGTGCCAGCAGTTTAGTGTCGTCCGGTGATACGCAGTATTTT CASSLVSSGDTQYF
NA TRBJ1-3 TRBD1 TRBV27 TGTGCCAGCAGCCCGACCCAGGGGGCTGGTGGAAACACCATATATTTT CASSPTQGAGGNTIYF
NA TRBJ2-5 NA TRBV25-1 TGTGCCAGCAGTGACCCCGGGTCCCCCCGGACCCAGTACTTC CASSDPGSPRTQYF
once TRBJ2-2 NA TRBV6-6 TGTGCCAGCAGCATTTCTAGTACCGGGGAGCTGTTTTTT CASSISSTGELFF
NA TRBJ2-7 NA TRBV4-1 TGCGCCAGCAGCCAAGGGCCAGCAGGTGACGAGCAGTACTTC CASSQGPAGDEQYF
few TRBJ2-1 TRBD2 TRBV13 TGTGCCAGCAGCGGCCGACTAGCGGGGGGGGCGGAGCAGTTCTTC CASSGRLAGGAEQFF
once TRBJ1-2 TRBD1 TRBV9 TGTGCCAGCAGCCCCACCCGGGACAGGGAGCCTAACTATGGCTACACCTTC CASSPTRDREPNYGYTF
once TRBJ1-4 TRBD1 TRBV6-6 TGTGCCAGCACCGACGGGGGGGGGACAGCTAATGAAAAACTGTTTTTT CASTDGGGTANEKLFF
few TRBJ2-1 TRBD1 TRBV4-3 TGCGCCAGCAGCCAAGCGGCCCGACAGGGGGCACCCTACAATGAGCAGTTCTTC CASSQAARQGAPYNEQFF
NA TRBJ2-1 NA TRBV7-2 TGTGCCAGCAGCCTCCGGGACGGGGGAAGGAATGAGCAGTTCTTC CASSLRDGGRNEQFF
NA TRBJ2-2 TRBD2 TRBV7-2 TGTGCCAGCAGCACTAGCGGGGGGGTCTCCGGGGAGCTGTTTTTT CASSTSGGVSGELFF
NA TRBJ1-2 NA TRBV10-3 TGTGCCATCACACAGGGAGGGTATGGCTACACCTTC CAITQGGYGYTF
NA TRBJ2-5 NA TRBV4-3 TGCGCCAGCAGCCAAGTTAGGGGCCCCAGGGAGACCCAGTACTTC CASSQVRGPRETQYF
NA TRBJ2-1 NA TRBV11-3 TGTGCCAGCAGCCTGGACTCCTCCAACTACAATGAGCAGTTCTTC CASSLDSSNYNEQFF
NA TRBJ2-5 NA TRBV19 TGTGCCAGTAGTATAGGGGGCCGACAAGAGACCCAGTACTTC CASSIGGRQETQYF
NA TRBJ1-5 NA TRBV5-8 TGTGCCAGCAGCCGGGGGGACGCCAGCAATCAGCCCCAGCATTTT CASSRGDASNQPQHF
NA TRBJ2-5 TRBD1 TRBV11-2 TGTGCCAGCAGCTTAGCAGGGGGCGCGGGGGAGACCCAGTACTTC CASSLAGGAGETQYF
NA TRBJ2-3 NA TRBV18 TGTGCCAGCTCACCGTCGGTCGGGGGCACAGATACGCAGTATTTT CASSPSVGGTDTQYF
NA TRBJ2-7 TRBD1 TRBV7-9 TGTGCCAGCAGCTCCAGGGACAGGCCGGACCTTGACGAGCAGTACTTC CASSSRDRPDLDEQYF
NA TRBJ1-5 NA TRBV5-8 TGTGCCAGCAGCTTATTGAGGGTAAATCAGCCCCAGCATTTT CASSLLRVNQPQHF
NA TRBJ1-4 TRBD1 TRBV2 TGTGCCAGCTCCCGGGACAGGATGTATGAAAAACTGTTTTTT CASSRDRMYEKLFF
NA TRBJ1-6 TRBD1 TRBV4-3 TGCGCCAGCAGCCAAGAGGGGACAGGGACTTCACCCCTCCACTTT CASSQEGTGTSPLHF
NA TRBJ1-5 NA TRBV5-1 TGCGCCAGCAGCCCGGGCGAGGGAGTCGGTCAGCCCCAGCATTTT CASSPGEGVGQPQHF
NA TRBJ2-2 NA TRBV18 TGTGCCAGCTCACCACCGAGGAGCGGGGAGCTGTTTTTT CASSPPRSGELFF
NA TRBJ2-7 NA TRBV7-9 TGTGCCAGCAGCTTACAGGGTTTTCACGAGCAGTACTTC CASSLQGFHEQYF
NA TRBJ2-7 TRBD1 TRBV28 TGTGCCAGCAGCTCAAGCACAAGGGGGCTTTACGGGCAGTACTTC CASSSSTRGLYGQYF
few TRBJ1-4 NA TRBV27 TGTGCCAGCAGTTTATCGGACACTTTCGCAACTAATGAAAAACTGTTTTTT CASSLSDTFATNEKLFF